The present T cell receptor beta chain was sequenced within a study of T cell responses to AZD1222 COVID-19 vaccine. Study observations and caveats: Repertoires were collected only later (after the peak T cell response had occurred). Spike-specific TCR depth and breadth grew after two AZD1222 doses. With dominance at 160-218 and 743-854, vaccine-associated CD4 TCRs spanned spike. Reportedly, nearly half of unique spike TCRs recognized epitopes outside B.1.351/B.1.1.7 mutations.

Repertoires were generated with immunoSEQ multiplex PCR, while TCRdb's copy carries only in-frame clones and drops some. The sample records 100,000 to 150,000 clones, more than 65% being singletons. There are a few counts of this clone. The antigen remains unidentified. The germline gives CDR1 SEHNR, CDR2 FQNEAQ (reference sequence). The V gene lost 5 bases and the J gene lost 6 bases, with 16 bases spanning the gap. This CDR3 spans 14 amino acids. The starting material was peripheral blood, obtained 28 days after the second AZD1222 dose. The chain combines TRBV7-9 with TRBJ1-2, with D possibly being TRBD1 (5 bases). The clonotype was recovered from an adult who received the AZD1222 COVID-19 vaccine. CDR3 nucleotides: TGTGCCAGCAGCCCTGGGAGGGGCTCAAATGGCTACACCTTC. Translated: CASSPGRGSNGYTF.